This TCR beta chain was found in a study of T cell responses to AZD1222 COVID-19 vaccine. Turning to the study itself: Recipients boosted at about 4 weeks or about 12 weeks are pooled.

Study-wide points: Compared with day 0, the breadth and depth of the Spike-specific TCR repertoire rose significantly after two doses of AZD1222. Clonal diversity was possibly underestimated, and white British individuals and females predominated among donors.

The CDR3 consists of 14 residues. V was clipped by 2 bases and J by 6 bases; unmatched bases: 7. Germline CDR1 and CDR2: KGHSH and LQKENI. Libraries were prepared by immunoSEQ multiplex PCR; TCRdb keeps only in-frame clonotypes and omits some of them. The sample records more than 90,000 clones, just over 90% being singletons. Concerning this clone: Its antigen is still unknown.

The rearrangement uses TRBV18 and TRBJ2-7; 7 bases map to TRBD1. The sequence was collected from an adult in good health. The starting material was peripheral blood, obtained on day 0 of AZD1222 vaccination. In DNA form, the CDR3 reads TGTGCCAGCTCACCAGAGGACAGGTTCGGCGAGCAGTACTTC. Translating it yields CASSPEDRFGEQYF.